These T cell receptor beta chains were read from a single sample in a study of CD8+ T cells in alopecia areata. Measured with immunoSEQ multiplex PCR; TCRdb has only the in-frame clones, and not every one. This sample has 160,000 or so clones, with around 71% found just once. The specimen comprised CD8+ T cells sorted from blood, sampled at week 0. All receptors come from a human donor with alopecia areata. Each CDR3 is given with its conserved first and last residue. The D gene is left open where the match is weak. Rows may omit the clone size; those that give it use once, few, many or a size class.

d_call,j_call,v_call,clone_size,cdr3_nt,cdr3_aa
-,TRBJ2-7,TRBV4-2,-,TGTGCCAGCAGTTCGTCCTACGAGCAGTACTTC,CASSSSYEQYF
-,TRBJ1-5,TRBV4-2,-,TGTGCCAGCAGCCAAGAGCTTGGGGACGGCAATCAGCCCCAGCATTTT,CASSQELGDGNQPQHF
TRBD1,TRBJ2-5,TRBV7-2,-,TGTGCCAGCAGCACCCGACAGGGGTACCAAGAGACCCAGTACTTC,CASSTRQGYQETQYF
TRBD2,TRBJ2-5,TRBV9,-,TGTGCCAGCAGCGTCCGGGACTATACCGGGGAGACCCAGTACTTC,CASSVRDYTGETQYF
-,TRBJ1-6,TRBV2,-,TGTGCCAGCAGTGAGGTCGGAGGGGACAACTCACCCCTCCACTTT,CASSEVGGDNSPLHF
TRBD2,TRBJ2-5,TRBV6-5,-,TGTGCCAGCAATTTCAAGCGGGGTGGAGAGACCCAGTACTTC,CASNFKRGGETQYF
-,TRBJ2-5,TRBV7-3,-,TGTGCCAGCAGCTTAGGGGGCGGGGCGCAAGAGACCCAGTACTTC,CASSLGGGAQETQYF
TRBD1,TRBJ2-1,TRBV2,-,TGTGCCAGCAGAGGGACAGGGGACAATGAGCAGTTCTTC,CASRGTGDNEQFF
-,TRBJ1-1,TRBV9,few,TGTGCCAGCAGCGAAACCTTGGGGGAAGCTTTCTTT,CASSETLGEAFF
-,TRBJ2-5,TRBV7-9,-,TGTGCCAGCAGCTTAACCTCGGGACTGAGGGATCGGGAGACCCAGTACTTC,CASSLTSGLRDRETQYF
-,TRBJ1-2,TRBV14,-,TGTGCCAGCAGCCCTCCCGATGGGGTTGGCGAGGGCTACACCTTC,CASSPPDGVGEGYTF
TRBD1,TRBJ2-5,TRBV27,-,TGTGCCAGCAGCAAAGGACAGGGGGGAGAGACCCAGTACTTC,CASSKGQGGETQYF
-,TRBJ1-3,TRBV29-1,-,TGCAGCGTTGAAGATGGGATCTCTGGAAACACCATATATTTT,CSVEDGISGNTIYF
TRBD1,TRBJ2-2,TRBV4-1,-,TGCGCCAGCAGCACCGGACAGGGAGGTCACACCGGGGAGCTGTTTTTT,CASSTGQGGHTGELFF
-,TRBJ2-1,TRBV6-5,-,TGTGCCACCGGGGCAGGGTGGTCCTACAATGAGCAGTTCTTC,CATGAGWSYNEQFF
-,TRBJ2-5,TRBV7-9,-,TGTGCCAGCAGCCGCGTTCAGGAGGAGACCCAGTACTTC,CASSRVQEETQYF
-,TRBJ2-1,TRBV11-2,-,TGTGCCAGCAGCTTAGATAACAGTCAGGACCCCCAGTTCTTC,CASSLDNSQDPQFF
-,TRBJ2-7,TRBV5-6,-,TGTGCCAGCAGCGGCTGGACAGACTCCTACGAGCAGTACTTC,CASSGWTDSYEQYF
-,TRBJ1-2,TRBV6-5,once,TGTGCCAGCAGTTACTCGAGCAGCCAACAGAACTATGGCTACACCTTC,CASSYSSSQQNYGYTF
TRBD1,TRBJ1-2,TRBV11-2,few,TGTGCCAGCAGCTTAGCGGGACAGGACTATGGCTACACCTTC,CASSLAGQDYGYTF
-,TRBJ2-1,TRBV7-9,-,TGTGCCAGCAGCCCCGATGGGGGGCGGTACAATGAGCAGTTCTTC,CASSPDGGRYNEQFF
-,TRBJ2-3,TRBV5-1,few,TGCGCCAGCAGCGCTGGGGACTCTAGCACAGATACGCAGTATTTT,CASSAGDSSTDTQYF
TRBD1,TRBJ1-6,TRBV27,-,TGTGCCAGCAGCCCCTCCGGGACAGGGTTATCCCCCCTCCACTTT,CASSPSGTGLSPLHF